This TCR beta chain was sequenced in a study of T cells in Graves' hyperthyroidism and ophthalmopathy. Regions amplified from RNA transcripts were the TCR beta CDR3 regions. First-round RT-PCR of the TCR CDR3 relied on the HTBI primer set. TCRdb redid the calling of the multiplex PCR reads with MiXCR, one entry per CDR3 protein. The profile covers a few hundred thousand distinct CDR3 sequences, with 13% appearing a single time and 9% to 9.5% taken by the ten largest. This clonotype was counted ten times or more. The ends lost 5 bases at V and 5 bases at J; junction bases unmatched: 10. CDR3 length equals 16 residues. Germline CDR1 reads SGHVS; CDR2 reads FNYEAQ.

J is TRBJ2-1 and V is TRBV7-6, with 9 bases identical to TRBD1. The sequencing sample was made of blood. The origin of this receptor is a woman aged 18-35 years with Graves' hyperthyroidism. The DNA for the CDR3 is TGTGCCAGCAGCGTATCTGGACAGGGGTTAAACAATGAGCAGTTCTTC. The encoded protein is CASSVSGQGLNNEQFF.